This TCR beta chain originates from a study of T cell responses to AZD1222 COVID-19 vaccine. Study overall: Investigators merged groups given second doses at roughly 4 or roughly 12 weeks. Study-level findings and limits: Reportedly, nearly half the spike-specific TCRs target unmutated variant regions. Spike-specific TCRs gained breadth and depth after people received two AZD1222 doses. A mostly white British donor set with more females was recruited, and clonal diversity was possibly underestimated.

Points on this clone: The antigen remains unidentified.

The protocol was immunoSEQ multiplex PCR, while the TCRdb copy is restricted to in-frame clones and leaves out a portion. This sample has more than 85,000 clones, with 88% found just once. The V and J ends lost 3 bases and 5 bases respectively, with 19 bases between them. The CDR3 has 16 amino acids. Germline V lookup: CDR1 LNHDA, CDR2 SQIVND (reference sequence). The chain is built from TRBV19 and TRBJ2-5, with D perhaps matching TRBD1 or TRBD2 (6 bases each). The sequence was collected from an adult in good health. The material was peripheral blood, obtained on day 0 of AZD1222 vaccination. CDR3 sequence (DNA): TGTGCCAGTAGTATCGGGGGCGGCAGGGTCGGGGAGACCCAGTACTTC. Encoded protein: CASSIGGGRVGETQYF.